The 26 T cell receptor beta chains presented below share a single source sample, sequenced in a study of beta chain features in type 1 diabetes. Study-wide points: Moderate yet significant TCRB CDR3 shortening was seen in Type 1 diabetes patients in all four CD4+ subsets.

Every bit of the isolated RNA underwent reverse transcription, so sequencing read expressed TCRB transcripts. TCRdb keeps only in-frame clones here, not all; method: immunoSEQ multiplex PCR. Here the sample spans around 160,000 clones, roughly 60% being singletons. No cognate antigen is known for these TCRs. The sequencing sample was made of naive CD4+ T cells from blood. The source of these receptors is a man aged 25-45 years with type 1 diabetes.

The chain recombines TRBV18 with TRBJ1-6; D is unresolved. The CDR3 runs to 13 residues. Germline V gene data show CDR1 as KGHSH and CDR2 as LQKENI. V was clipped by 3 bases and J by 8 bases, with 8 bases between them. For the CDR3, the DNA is TGTGCCAGCTCACCTGGGAGGGATTCACCCCTCCACTTT. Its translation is CASSPGRDSPLHF. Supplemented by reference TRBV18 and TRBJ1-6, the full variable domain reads NAGVMQNPRHLVRRRGQEARLRCSPMKGHSHVYWYRQLPEEGLKFMVYLQKENIIDESGMPKERFSAEFPKEGPSILRIQQVVRGDSAAYFCASSPGRDSPLHFGNGTRLTVT.

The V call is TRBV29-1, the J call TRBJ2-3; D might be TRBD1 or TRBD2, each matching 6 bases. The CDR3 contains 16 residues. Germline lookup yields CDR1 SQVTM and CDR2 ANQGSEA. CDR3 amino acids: CSGEVGGEGLSDTQYF. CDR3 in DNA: TGCAGTGGTGAGGTCGGGGGCGAAGGTCTCTCTGATACGCAGTATTTT.

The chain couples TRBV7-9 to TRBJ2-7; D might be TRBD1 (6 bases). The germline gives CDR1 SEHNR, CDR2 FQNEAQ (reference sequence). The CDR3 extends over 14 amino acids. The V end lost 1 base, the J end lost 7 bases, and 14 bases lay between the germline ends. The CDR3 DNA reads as TGTGCCAGCAGCTTAGTCAACAGGGTTCGGGAGCAGTACTTC. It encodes CASSLVNRVREQYF. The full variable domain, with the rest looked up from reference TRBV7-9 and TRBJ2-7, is DTGVSQNPRHKITKRGQNVTFRCDPISEHNRLYWYRQTLGQGPEFLTYFQNEAQLEKSRLLSDRFSAERPKGSFSTLEIQRTEQGDSAMYLCASSLVNRVREQYFGPGTRLTVT.

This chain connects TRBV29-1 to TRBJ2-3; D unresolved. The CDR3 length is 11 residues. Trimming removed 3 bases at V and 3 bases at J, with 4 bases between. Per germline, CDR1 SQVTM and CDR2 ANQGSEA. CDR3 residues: CSVDWTDTQYF. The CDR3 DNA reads TGCAGCGTTGACTGGACAGATACGCAGTATTTT.

CDR3 sequence (DNA): TGTGCCAGCAGTGTATATTCGGGTGACCGAGGGGAGCAGTACTTC. It encodes CASSVYSGDRGEQYF. This chain uses TRBV25-1 with TRBJ2-7; weak D call: TRBD2 (5 bases). The V end lost 4 bases, the J end lost 7 bases, and 20 bases lay between the germline ends. Germline V gene sequence: CDR1 MGHDK, CDR2 SYGVNS. This CDR3 has 15 residues.

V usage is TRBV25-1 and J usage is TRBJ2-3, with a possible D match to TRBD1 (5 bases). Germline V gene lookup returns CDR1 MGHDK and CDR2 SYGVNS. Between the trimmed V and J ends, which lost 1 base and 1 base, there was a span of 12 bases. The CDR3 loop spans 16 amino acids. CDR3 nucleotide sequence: TGTGCCAGCAGTGAATGGCAGGGTACGGGCACAGATACGCAGTATTTT. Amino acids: CASSEWQGTGTDTQYF.

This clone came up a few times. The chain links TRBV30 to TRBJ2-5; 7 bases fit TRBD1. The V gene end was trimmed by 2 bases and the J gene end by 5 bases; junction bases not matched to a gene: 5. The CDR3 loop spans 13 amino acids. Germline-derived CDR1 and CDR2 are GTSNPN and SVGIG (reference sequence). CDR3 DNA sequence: TGTGCCTGGAGTCCAGGGGGAAGCGAGACCCAGTACTTC. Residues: CAWSPGGSETQYF.

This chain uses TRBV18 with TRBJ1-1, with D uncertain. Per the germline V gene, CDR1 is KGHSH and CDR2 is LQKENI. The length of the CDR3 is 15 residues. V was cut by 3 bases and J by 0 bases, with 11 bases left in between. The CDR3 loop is CASSPREGMNTEAFF. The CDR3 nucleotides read TGTGCCAGCTCACCCCGGGAAGGGATGAACACTGAAGCTTTCTTT.

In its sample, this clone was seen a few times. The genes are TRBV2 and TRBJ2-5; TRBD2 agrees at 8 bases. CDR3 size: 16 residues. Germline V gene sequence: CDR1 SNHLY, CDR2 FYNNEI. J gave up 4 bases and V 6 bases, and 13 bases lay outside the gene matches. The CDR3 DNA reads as TGTGCCAGCAGCGATTGGACGAGCGGGGGATTAGAGACCCAGTACTTC. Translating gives CASSDWTSGGLETQYF.

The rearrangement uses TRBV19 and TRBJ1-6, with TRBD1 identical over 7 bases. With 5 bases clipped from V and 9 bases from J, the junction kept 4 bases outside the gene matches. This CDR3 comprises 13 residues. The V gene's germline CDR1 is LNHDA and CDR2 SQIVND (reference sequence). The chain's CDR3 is CASSPQGSSPLHF. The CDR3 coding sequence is TGTGCCAGTAGTCCACAGGGGTCTTCACCCCTCCACTTT.

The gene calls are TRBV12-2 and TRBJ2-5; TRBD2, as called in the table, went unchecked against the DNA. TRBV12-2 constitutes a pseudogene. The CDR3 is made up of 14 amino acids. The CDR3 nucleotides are TGTGCAAGTCGCCGGACTAGCGGGCAAGAGACCCAGTACTTC. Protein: CASRRTSGQETQYF.

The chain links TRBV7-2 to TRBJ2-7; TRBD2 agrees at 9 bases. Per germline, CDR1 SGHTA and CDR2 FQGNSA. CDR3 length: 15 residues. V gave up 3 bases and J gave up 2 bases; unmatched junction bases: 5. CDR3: CASSFELAGTYEQYF. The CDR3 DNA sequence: TGTGCCAGCAGCTTTGAGCTAGCGGGGACCTACGAGCAGTACTTC.

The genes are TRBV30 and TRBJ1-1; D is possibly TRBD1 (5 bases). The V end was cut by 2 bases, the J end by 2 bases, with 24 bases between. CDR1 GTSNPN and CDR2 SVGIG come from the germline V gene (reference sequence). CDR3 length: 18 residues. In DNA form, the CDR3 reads TGTGCCTGGAGTACATTTATTTCTCCGGGACCGCCCAACACTGAAGCTTTCTTT. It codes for CAWSTFISPGPPNTEAFF.

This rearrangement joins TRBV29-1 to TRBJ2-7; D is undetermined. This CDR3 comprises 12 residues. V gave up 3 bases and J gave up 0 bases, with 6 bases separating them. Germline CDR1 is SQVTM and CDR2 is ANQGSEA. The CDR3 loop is CSVEASSYEQYF. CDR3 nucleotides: TGCAGCGTTGAGGCCAGCTCCTACGAGCAGTACTTC.

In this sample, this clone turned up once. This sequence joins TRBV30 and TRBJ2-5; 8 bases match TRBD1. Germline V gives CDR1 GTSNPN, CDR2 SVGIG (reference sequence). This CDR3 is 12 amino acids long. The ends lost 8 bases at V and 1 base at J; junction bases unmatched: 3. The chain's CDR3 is CALDRGQETQYF. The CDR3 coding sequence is TGTGCCCTCGACAGGGGCCAAGAGACCCAGTACTTC.

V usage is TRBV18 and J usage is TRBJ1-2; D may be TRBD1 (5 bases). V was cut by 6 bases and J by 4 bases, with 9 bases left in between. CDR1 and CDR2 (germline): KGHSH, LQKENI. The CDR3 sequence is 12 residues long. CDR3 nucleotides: TGTGCCAGCTCCCCGGACACCTATGGCTACACCTTC. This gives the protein CASSPDTYGYTF.

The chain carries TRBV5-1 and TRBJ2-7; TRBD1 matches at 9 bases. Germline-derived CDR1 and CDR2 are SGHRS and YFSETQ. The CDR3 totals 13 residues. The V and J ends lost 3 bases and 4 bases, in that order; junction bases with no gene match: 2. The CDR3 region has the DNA TGCGCCAGCAGCTGGACAGGGGAATACGAGCAGTACTTC. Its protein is CASSWTGEYEQYF. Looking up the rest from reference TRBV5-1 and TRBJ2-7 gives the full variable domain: KAGVTQTPRYLIKTRGQQVTLSCSPISGHRSVSWYQQTPGQGLQFLFEYFSETQRNKGNFPGRFSGRQFSNSRSEMNVSTLELGDSALYLCASSWTGEYEQYFGPGTRLTVT.

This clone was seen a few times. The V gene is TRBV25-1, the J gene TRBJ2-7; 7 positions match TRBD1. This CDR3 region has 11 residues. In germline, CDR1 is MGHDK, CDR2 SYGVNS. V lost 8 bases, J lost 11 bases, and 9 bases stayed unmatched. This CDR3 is CASGRDRAEYF. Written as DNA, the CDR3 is TGTGCCAGCGGCCGGGACAGAGCTGAGTACTTC.

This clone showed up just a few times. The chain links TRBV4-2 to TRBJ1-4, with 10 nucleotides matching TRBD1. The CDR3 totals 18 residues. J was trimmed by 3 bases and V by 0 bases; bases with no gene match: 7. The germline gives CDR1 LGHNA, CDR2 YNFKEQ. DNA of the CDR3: TGTGCCAGCAGCCAAGATCAGGGACAGGGGTTGGCTAATGAAAAACTGTTTTTT. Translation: CASSQDQGQGLANEKLFF.

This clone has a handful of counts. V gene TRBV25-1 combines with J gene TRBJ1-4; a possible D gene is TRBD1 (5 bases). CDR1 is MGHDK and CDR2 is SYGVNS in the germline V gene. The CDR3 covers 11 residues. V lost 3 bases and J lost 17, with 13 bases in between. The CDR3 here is CASSEAGVTFF. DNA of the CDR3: TGTGCCAGCAGTGAGGCGGGGGTAACCTTTTTT.

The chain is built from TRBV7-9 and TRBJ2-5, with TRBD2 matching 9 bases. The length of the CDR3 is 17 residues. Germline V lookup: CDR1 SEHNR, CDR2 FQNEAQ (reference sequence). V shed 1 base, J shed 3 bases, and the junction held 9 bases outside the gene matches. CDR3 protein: CASSLGSGGLREETQYF. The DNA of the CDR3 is TGTGCCAGCAGCTTAGGTAGCGGGGGCCTCAGGGAAGAGACCCAGTACTTC.

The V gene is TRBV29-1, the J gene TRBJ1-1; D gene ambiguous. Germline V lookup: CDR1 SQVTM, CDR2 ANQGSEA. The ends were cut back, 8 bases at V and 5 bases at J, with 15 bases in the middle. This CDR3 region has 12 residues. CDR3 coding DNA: TGCAGCCCCCGCGGGCTGGGAACTGAAGCTTTCTTT. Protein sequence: CSPRGLGTEAFF.

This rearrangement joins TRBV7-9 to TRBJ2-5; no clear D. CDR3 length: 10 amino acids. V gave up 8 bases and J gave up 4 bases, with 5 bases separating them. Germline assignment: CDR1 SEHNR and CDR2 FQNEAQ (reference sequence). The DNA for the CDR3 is TGTGCCAGCGGGTCAGAGACCCAGTACTTC. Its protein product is CASGSETQYF.

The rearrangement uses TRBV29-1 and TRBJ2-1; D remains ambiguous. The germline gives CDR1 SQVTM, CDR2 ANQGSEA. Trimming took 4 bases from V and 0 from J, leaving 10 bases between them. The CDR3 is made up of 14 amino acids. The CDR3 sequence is CSVGGLSSYNEQFF. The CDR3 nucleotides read TGCAGCGTTGGAGGTCTGAGCTCCTACAATGAGCAGTTCTTC.

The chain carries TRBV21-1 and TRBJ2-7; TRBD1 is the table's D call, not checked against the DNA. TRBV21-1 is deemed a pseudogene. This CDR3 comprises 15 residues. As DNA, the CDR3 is TGTGCCAGCAGCAAAGGGGCAGTTAGCTCCTACGAGCAGTACTTC. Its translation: CASSKGAVSSYEQYF.

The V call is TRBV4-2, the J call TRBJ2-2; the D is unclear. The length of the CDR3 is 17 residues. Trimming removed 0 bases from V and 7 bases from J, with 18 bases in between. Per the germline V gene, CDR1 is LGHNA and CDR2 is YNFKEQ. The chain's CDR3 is CASSQDSWSAMDGELFF. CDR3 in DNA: TGTGCCAGCAGCCAAGATTCATGGTCGGCTATGGACGGGGAGCTGTTTTTT.